This is a list of T cell receptor beta chains from one sample in a study of early T cells in non-severe SARS-CoV-2 infection. TCRdb recomputed calls from the 5' RACE reads with MiXCR, one row per CDR3 protein. The sample carries about 31,000 distinct CDR3 sequences, roughly 5.3% recorded once. The sample comprised whole blood. These receptors all come from an adult who was a healthcare worker with PCR-confirmed SARS-CoV-2 infection or an uninfected control (not recorded which). Each CDR3 is given with its conserved first and last residue. D genes are given only for firm matches. Part of the rows lack a size; the others show once, few, many or a class for expanded clones.

TRBJ2-1	TRBV3-1	.	many	CASSPPSNEQFF	TGTGCCAGCAGCCCCCCATCCAATGAGCAGTTCTTC
TRBJ2-1	TRBV12-5	.	.	CASGDTAPGNEQFF	TGTGCTAGTGGTGACACGGCCCCGGGCAATGAGCAGTTCTTC
TRBJ1-2	TRBV11-2	.	.	CASSPQWGANYGYTF	TGTGCCAGCAGCCCACAGTGGGGAGCTAACTATGGCTACACCTTC
TRBJ1-1	TRBV20-1	TRBD1	many	CSARDGDGNRGKPEAFF	TGCAGTGCTAGAGATGGGGACGGAAACAGGGGGAAACCTGAAGCTTTCTTT
TRBJ1-1	TRBV7-9	.	many	CASSPTVSVGAFF	TGTGCCAGCAGCCCCACCGTATCGGTGGGTGCTTTCTTT
TRBJ2-3	TRBV6-6	.	many	CASGRAVDTQYF	TGTGCCAGTGGAAGGGCTGTAGATACGCAGTATTTT
TRBJ2-7	TRBV7-9	TRBD2	few	CASSDGLAGVEQYF	TGTGCCAGCAGCGATGGTCTAGCGGGAGTCGAGCAGTACTTC
TRBJ1-1	TRBV20-1	.	many	CSARGREGMNTEAFF	TGCAGTGCTAGGGGCAGGGAGGGCATGAACACTGAAGCTTTCTTT
TRBJ2-2	TRBV2	.	many	CASSEFLFANTGELFF	TGTGCCAGCAGTGAATTTTTATTTGCGAACACCGGGGAGCTGTTTTTT
TRBJ2-7	TRBV3-1	TRBD1	medium-sized	CASSQGGQGYEQYF	TGTGCCAGCAGCCAAGGGGGACAGGGCTACGAGCAGTACTTC
TRBJ2-3	TRBV14	TRBD2	few	CASSLTSGRRTDTQYF	TGTGCCAGCAGCCTGACTAGCGGGAGGAGGACAGATACGCAGTATTTT
TRBJ2-7	TRBV7-2	.	few	CASSPQGPSSYEQYF	TGTGCCAGCAGTCCACAGGGACCGAGCTCCTACGAGCAGTACTTC
TRBJ2-2	TRBV20-1	.	many	CSARTSGNTGELFF	TGCAGTGCTAGAACCAGCGGGAACACCGGGGAGCTGTTTTTT
TRBJ2-3	TRBV7-6	TRBD2	many	CASSSLAGGSDTQYF	TGTGCCAGCAGCTCACTAGCGGGGGGGTCCGATACGCAGTATTTT
TRBJ2-7	TRBV19	TRBD1	few	CASSRYGQVGYEQYF	TGTGCCAGTAGCCGATACGGACAGGTCGGGTACGAGCAGTACTTC
TRBJ1-6	TRBV6-5	.	many	CASSYGGLDSPLHF	TGTGCCAGCAGTTATGGGGGGCTTGATTCACCCCTCCACTTT
TRBJ2-1	TRBV28	TRBD2	many	CASSPLAGGFYNEQFF	TGTGCCAGCAGCCCACTAGCGGGAGGGTTTTACAATGAGCAGTTCTTC
TRBJ1-2	TRBV12-3/TRBV12-4	.	many	CASSSTGTADHLQGGYTF	TGTGCCAGCAGTTCAACCGGGACGGCCGATCATTTACAGGGCGGCTACACCTTC
TRBJ2-4	TRBV6-6	.	many	CASSYSNAGMGNIQYF	TGTGCCAGCAGTTACTCGAATGCGGGGATGGGGAACATTCAGTACTTC
TRBJ2-3	TRBV9	.	many	CASSWGSTDTQYF	TGTGCCAGCTCGTGGGGGAGCACAGATACGCAGTATTTT
TRBJ2-1	TRBV7-9	.	many	CASSHNEQFF	TGTGCCAGCAGCCACAATGAGCAGTTCTTC
TRBJ2-3	TRBV6-6	TRBD2	many	CASSNRLAGGDSTDTQYF	TGTGCCAGCAGTAACCGACTAGCGGGGGGGGATAGCACAGATACGCAGTATTTT
TRBJ2-1	TRBV5-6	.	few	CASSFSAGGSYNEQFF	TGTGCCAGCAGCTTTTCGGCCGGGGGCTCCTACAATGAGCAGTTCTTC
TRBJ2-7	TRBV18	.	many	CASSPLGTSYEQYF	TGTGCCAGCTCACCACTGGGGACAAGCTACGAGCAGTACTTC
TRBJ1-6	TRBV7-2	TRBD1	many	CASSQTGRNLHF	TGTGCCAGCAGCCAGACAGGGCGCAACCTCCACTTT
TRBJ2-5	TRBV7-3	.	many	CASSLTIGETQYF	TGTGCCAGCAGCTTAACGATAGGGGAGACCCAGTACTTC
TRBJ2-1	TRBV5-1	TRBD2	few	CASRPSGTTYNEQFF	TGCGCCAGCAGGCCTAGCGGGACCACTTACAATGAGCAGTTCTTC
TRBJ2-1	TRBV19	TRBD2	many	CASSIGGNEQFF	TGTGCCAGTAGTATCGGGGGGAATGAGCAGTTCTTC
TRBJ2-5	TRBV20-1	TRBD2	many	CSASAGDVQETQYF	TGCAGTGCCTCCGCGGGGGACGTCCAAGAGACCCAGTACTTC
TRBJ2-2	TRBV7-3	TRBD2	many	CASSRTSGANTGELFF	TGTGCCAGCAGCCGGACTAGCGGAGCGAACACCGGGGAGCTGTTTTTT
TRBJ2-5	TRBV30	.	.	CASQTDGGWQETQYF	TGTGCGTCACAGACGGACGGCGGCTGGCAAGAGACCCAGTACTTC
TRBJ1-1	TRBV7-6	.	few	CASSLGVTKTGSTANTEAFF	TGTGCCAGCAGCTTAGGAGTTACGAAAACCGGATCGACAGCGAACACTGAAGCTTTCTTT
TRBJ1-1	TRBV15	.	many	CATSTPGLSTEAFF	TGTGCCACCAGCACCCCAGGGTTAAGCACTGAAGCTTTCTTT
TRBJ1-4	TRBV4-2	.	many	CASSQGQGEKLFF	TGTGCCAGCAGCCAAGGGCAAGGGGAAAAACTGTTTTTT
TRBJ1-6	TRBV15	.	.	CATSRLPPGGGSSPLHF	TGTGCCACCAGCAGACTCCCCCCCGGAGGGGGGAGTTCACCCCTCCACTTT
TRBJ2-3	TRBV28	.	.	CASRYPRGTDTQYF	TGTGCCAGCCGTTACCCGAGGGGCACAGATACGCAGTATTTT
TRBJ2-1	TRBV20-1	TRBD2	.	CSATLAGGRLSSYNEQFF	TGCAGTGCTACCTTAGCGGGGGGCCGTTTAAGCTCCTACAATGAGCAGTTCTTC